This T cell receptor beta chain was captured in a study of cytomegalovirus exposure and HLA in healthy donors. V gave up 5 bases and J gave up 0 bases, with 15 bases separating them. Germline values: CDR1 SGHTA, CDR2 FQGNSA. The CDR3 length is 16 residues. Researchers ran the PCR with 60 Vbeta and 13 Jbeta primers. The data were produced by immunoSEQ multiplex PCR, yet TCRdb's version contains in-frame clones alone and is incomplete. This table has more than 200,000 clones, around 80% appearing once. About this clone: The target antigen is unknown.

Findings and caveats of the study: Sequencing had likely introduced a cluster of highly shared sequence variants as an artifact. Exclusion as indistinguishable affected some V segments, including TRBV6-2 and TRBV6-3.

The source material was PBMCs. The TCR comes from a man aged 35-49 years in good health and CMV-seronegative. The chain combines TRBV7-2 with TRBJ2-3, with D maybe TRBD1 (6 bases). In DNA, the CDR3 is TGTGCCAGCAGCACCCGACAGGCAGCTAGCACAGATACGCAGTATTTT. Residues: CASSTRQAASTDTQYF.